A selection of T cell receptor beta chains follows, all from one sample in a study of human T cells and chemical hapten exposure. TCRdb fed the RACE reads into MiXCR, producing one record per CDR3 protein. Found here are roughly 200,000 distinct CDR3 sequences, 20% to 25% of them singletons; the top ten hold over 6.5%. The specimen comprised whole blood, sampled in connection with sensitization to the hapten diphenylcyclopropenone (DPC). These receptors were collected from a woman aged 45 to 65 with alopecia areata. Some clones in this sample may be carry-over from other donors' samples. Both conserved end residues are trimmed from each CDR3. Each record gives: J gene, V gene, CDR3 protein.

>TRBJ2-3|TRBV7-9
ASSLNGIAGAAGDTQY
>TRBJ1-5|TRBV6-1
ASSDRRRSQPQH
>TRBJ2-7|TRBV18
ASSPKAGLGSYEQY
>TRBJ2-7|TRBV12-3/TRBV12-4
ASSPLGGRASEQY
>TRBJ1-6|TRBV29-1
SASTGGFNSPLH
>TRBJ2-7|TRBV25-1
ASSALWEQY
>TRBJ2-1|TRBV12-3/TRBV12-4
ASTYRTSGISYNEQF
>TRBJ2-2|TRBV20-1
SAQRVERGTGELF
>TRBJ2-1|TRBV6-2/TRBV6-3
ASRQLAGTYNEQF
>TRBJ2-7|TRBV5-5
ASSPDPYEQY
>TRBJ1-4|TRBV29-1
SGKKGGDEKLF
>TRBJ2-1|TRBV12-3/TRBV12-4
ASSLGVARYNEQF
>TRBJ2-7|TRBV28
ASKLGTGTYEQY
>TRBJ2-7|TRBV29-1
SVIGQGAYEQY
>TRBJ1-1|TRBV7-8
ASSRTRETEAF
>TRBJ2-7|TRBV20-1
SAREGRAGYEQY
>TRBJ2-1|TRBV20-1
SAGGSLLARIYNEQF
>TRBJ2-4|TRBV21-1
ASSGRDSKNIQY
>TRBJ2-1|TRBV12-3/TRBV12-4
ASSHRTGISYNEQF
>TRBJ1-1|TRBV28
ASSPWGETAEAF
>TRBJ2-1|TRBV11-1
ASSFGRSAQRAGPYNEQF
>TRBJ2-5|TRBV29-1
SVDYRVGETQY
>TRBJ2-2|TRBV24-1
ATSDPEGQGAVGELF
>TRBJ2-7|TRBV29-1
SVEPREGQNEQY
>TRBJ2-7|TRBV11-2
ASSPLVGGEKQY
>TRBJ1-1|TRBV7-9
ASSSRQMTEAF
>TRBJ2-1|TRBV29-1
SGTGLAGEWAYNEQF
>TRBJ1-5|TRBV20-1
SARDPGNQPQH
>TRBJ1-3|TRBV12-3/TRBV12-4
ASSLALTPGNTIY
>TRBJ1-2|TRBV6-2/TRBV6-3
ASSFGTAYGYT
>TRBJ2-3|TRBV14
ASSQGMGDTQY
>TRBJ2-1|TRBV5-1
ASRFLAGGYNEQF
>TRBJ1-1|TRBV12-3/TRBV12-4
ASTLQGFTEAF
>TRBJ2-2|TRBV3-1
ASSPLAGAAGELF
>TRBJ2-1|TRBV4-1
ASSGVRDEQF
>TRBJ2-6|TRBV9
ASSVGVSGANVLT
>TRBJ2-1|TRBV6-5
ASSYKGLGVNEQF
>TRBJ2-3|TRBV7-9
ASSFSDSTDTQY
>TRBJ2-7|TRBV9
ASSRGGQGTEQY
>TRBJ2-1|TRBV3-1
ASSQDFTLEQF
>TRBJ2-7|TRBV28
ASSYSRAGEQY
>TRBJ1-1|TRBV4-2
ASSQERNRWGQGGTEAF
>TRBJ2-1|TRBV15
ATSREMDFRKF
>TRBJ1-6|TRBV28
ASSLTGPRNSPLH
>TRBJ1-6|TRBV12-3/TRBV12-4
ASSSRQGNPPLH
>TRBJ1-3|TRBV7-2
ASSLSSDRNTIY
>TRBJ2-2|TRBV29-1
SVVGSGSVGELF
>TRBJ1-5|TRBV6-6
ASSYRQGDQPQH
>TRBJ2-2|TRBV6-5
ASSYSPHTGELF
>TRBJ2-3|TRBV15
ATSRGQGNTDTQY
>TRBJ2-5|TRBV20-1
SARVVAGGAQETQY
>TRBJ2-7|TRBV7-2
ASSSQTGYEQY
>TRBJ2-7|TRBV27
ASSFSRVSSYEQY
>TRBJ2-5|TRBV27
ASSSLAGSRETQY
>TRBJ2-1|TRBV7-2
ASSIGLAGGYNEQF
>TRBJ2-1|TRBV7-2
ASSLITSGSGYNEQF
>TRBJ1-3|TRBV27
ASKNRAWDSGNTIY
>TRBJ2-5|TRBV11-1
ASSLGQGVRETQY
>TRBJ1-6|TRBV12-3/TRBV12-4
ASSGPTGKNSPLH